These 24 T cell receptor beta chains share one sample of origin, sequenced in a study of blood T cell repertoires in COVID-19. Assay: immunoSEQ multiplex PCR; the TCRdb copy retains only in-frame clones and omits some. The sample yields under 200,000 clones, roughly nine tenths seen once. Sequenced: peripheral blood. Receptors were obtained from a man aged 55 to 70 with active or convalescent COVID-19.

About this clone itself: Different DNA sequences within this sample yield the same CDR3. This chain uses TRBV6-1 with TRBJ1-6, with 9 bases fitting TRBD1. With 3 bases clipped from V and 5 bases from J, the junction kept 2 bases outside the gene matches. The CDR3 covers 15 residues. Looked up from germline, CDR1 is MNHNS and CDR2 is SASEGT. The CDR3 sequence: CASSETGGDNSPLHF. The CDR3 DNA reads as TGTGCCAGCAGTGAGACAGGGGGGGATAATTCACCCCTCCACTTT.

The chain employs TRBV19 and TRBJ1-5; D gene uncertain. V lost 1 base and J lost 2, with 9 bases in between. Germline-derived CDR1 and CDR2 are LNHDA and SQIVND (reference sequence). This CDR3 region has 15 residues. The CDR3: CASSIGGFGNQPQHF. The CDR3 nucleotides are TGTGCCAGTAGTATAGGAGGGTTCGGCAATCAGCCCCAGCATTTT.

This chain uses TRBV5-1 with TRBJ1-1; D uncertain. The CDR3 runs 13 residues. Looked up from germline, CDR1 is SGHRS and CDR2 is YFSETQ. V was shortened by 0 bases and J by 1 base, with 4 bases between the two germline ends. CDR3 coding DNA: TGCGCCAGCAGCTTGGAACAGAACACTGAAGCTTTCTTT. Residues: CASSLEQNTEAFF.

The rearrangement links TRBV9 to TRBJ1-2; D is unclear. The V and J ends lost 0 bases and 7 bases respectively, with 10 bases between them. This CDR3 has 13 residues. Germline V gene data show CDR1 as SGDLS and CDR2 as YYNGEE. CDR3 in amino acids: CASSVGSQVGYTF. DNA for the CDR3: TGTGCCAGCAGCGTAGGCTCTCAGGTTGGCTACACCTTC.

The chain uses TRBV29-1 and TRBJ1-1, with D possibly TRBD1 on 5 matching bases. The V and J ends lost 5 bases and 2 bases respectively, with 12 bases between them. The germline CDR1 and CDR2 sequences are SQVTM and ANQGSEA. The CDR3 consists of 13 residues. CDR3 protein: CSVNTGLNTEAFF. CDR3 coding DNA: TGCAGCGTTAACACAGGTTTAAACACTGAAGCTTTCTTT.

The chain employs TRBV12-3 or TRBV12-4 and TRBJ1-1; D uncertain. This CDR3 contains 13 residues. V dropped 7 bases and J dropped 4 bases, with 13 bases sitting between them. CDR3 sequence: CASTEGRGTEAFF. The DNA of the CDR3 is TGTGCCAGCACTGAGGGTCGGGGCACTGAAGCTTTCTTT.

The rearrangement links TRBV29-1 to TRBJ1-4; D is possibly TRBD1 (6 bases). Germline lookup yields CDR1 SQVTM and CDR2 ANQGSEA. The CDR3 totals 13 residues. V was pared by 4 bases and J by 8 bases, with 14 bases between. This chain's CDR3 is CSVVIFQGEKLFF. In DNA form, the CDR3 reads TGCAGCGTTGTCATCTTTCAGGGGGAAAAACTGTTTTTT. Full variable domain (missing parts from reference TRBV29-1 and TRBJ1-4): SAVISQKPSRDICQRGTSLTIQCQVDSQVTMMFWYRQQPGQSLTLIATANQGSEATYESGFVIDKFPISRPNLTFSTLTVSNMSPEDSSIYLCSVVIFQGEKLFFGSGTQLSVL.

CDR3 protein: CATLRGTGLQAGEQYF. As DNA, the CDR3 is TGTGCCACCCTAAGGGGCACGGGCCTTCAGGCAGGCGAGCAGTACTTC. This sequence joins TRBV10-3 and TRBJ2-7; D is possibly TRBD1 (5 bases). CDR3 length equals 16 residues. Germline lookup yields CDR1 ENHRY and CDR2 SYGVKD. Trimming shortened V by 10 bases and J by 6 bases, and 28 bases separated the two germline ends.

CDR3 protein: CASSLGQKDYGYTF. As DNA, the CDR3 is TGTGCCAGCAGCTTGGGACAGAAAGACTATGGCTACACCTTC. The chain recombines TRBV5-4 with TRBJ1-2; D might be TRBD1 (5 bases). The CDR3 extends over 14 amino acids. The V gene's germline CDR1 is SGHNT and CDR2 YYREEE (reference sequence). Trimming shortened V by 0 bases and J by 3 bases, and 9 bases separated the two germline ends.

The chain couples TRBV6-1 to TRBJ2-7; D unresolved. This CDR3 spans 14 amino acids. Germline CDR1 reads MNHNS; CDR2 reads SASEGT. Trimming stripped 1 base from V and 5 bases from J, with 12 bases between. The CDR3 region has the DNA TGTGCCAGCAGTGAAGGCGGTTACTTCCACGAGCAGTACTTC. It is translated as CASSEGGYFHEQYF.

J is TRBJ1-2 and V is TRBV10-2; D is possibly TRBD1 (5 bases). Looked up from germline, CDR1 is WSHSY and CDR2 is SAAADI. Trimming removed 4 bases from V and 6 bases from J, with 18 bases in between. The CDR3 spans 15 residues. CDR3 nucleotide sequence: TGCGCCAGCAGTGGCCCCCAGGCACGGGGGAATGGCTACACCTTC. Protein product: CASSGPQARGNGYTF.

This chain links TRBV4-1 with TRBJ1-2; 9 bases are a match to TRBD1. The CDR3 extends over 16 amino acids. Germline V gives CDR1 MGHRA, CDR2 YSYEKL. The V and J ends lost 1 base and 4 bases, in that order; junction bases with no gene match: 7. The CDR3 DNA follows: TGCGCCAGCAGCCAAGTCCCGGGACAGGGTACCTATGGCTACACCTTC. This translates into CASSQVPGQGTYGYTF.

The chain couples TRBV5-4 to TRBJ1-2; 8 bases match TRBD1. Germline trimming cut 0 bases from V and 3 bases from J; bases unmatched to any gene: 4. CDR3 length: 15 amino acids. CDR1 is SGHNT and CDR2 is YYREEE in the germline V gene (reference sequence). The CDR3 bases are TGTGCCAGCAGCTTGGGGCAGGGGGCTCACTATGGCTACACCTTC. It encodes CASSLGQGAHYGYTF.

The genes are TRBV12-3 or TRBV12-4 and TRBJ2-5; 8 bases fit TRBD2. The trim removed 6 bases at V and 5 bases at J, leaving 2 bases unmatched. This CDR3 contains 12 residues. The CDR3 region has the DNA TGTGCCAGCAGCGGGGGGGGTGAGACCCAGTACTTC. This translates into CASSGGGETQYF.

The chain recombines TRBV5-1 with TRBJ2-1; D may be TRBD2 (5 bases). Trimming cost V 0 bases and J 3 bases, with 10 bases left between them. Germline CDR1 is SGHRS and CDR2 is YFSETQ. The CDR3 loop spans 15 amino acids. CDR3 nucleotide sequence: TGCGCCAGCAGCTTGGCGGGGAACGGCTACAATGAGCAGTTCTTC. As protein: CASSLAGNGYNEQFF. Full variable domain (outside the CDR3, taken from reference TRBV5-1 and TRBJ2-1): KAGVTQTPRYLIKTRGQQVTLSCSPISGHRSVSWYQQTPGQGLQFLFEYFSETQRNKGNFPGRFSGRQFSNSRSEMNVSTLELGDSALYLCASSLAGNGYNEQFFGPGTRLTVL.

The rearrangement joins TRBV2 to TRBJ2-3; TRBD2 aligns across 12 bases. Germline V gene sequence: CDR1 SNHLY, CDR2 FYNNEI. This CDR3 contains 13 residues. Losses at the gene ends were 5 bases for V and 13 bases for J; bases not matched to a gene: 7. DNA of the CDR3: TGTGCCAGCAGTACTAGCGGGGGGCCGGTTGAGTATTTT. Translating it yields CASSTSGGPVEYF.

The V and J genes are TRBV3-1 (or the pseudogene TRBV3-2) and TRBJ2-1; 12 bases are shared with TRBD2. Looked up from germline, CDR1 is LGHDT and CDR2 is YNNKEL (reference sequence). The CDR3 runs to 15 residues. Losses at the gene ends were 4 bases for V and 2 bases for J; bases not matched to a gene: 0. CDR3 DNA sequence: TGTGCCAGCAGCCGGACTAGCGGGGCCTACAATGAGCAGTTCTTC. This codes for CASSRTSGAYNEQFF.

The chain couples TRBV5-1 to TRBJ2-3, with D unclear. The V end was cut by 2 bases, the J end by 3 bases, with 4 bases between. CDR1 SGHRS and CDR2 YFSETQ come from the germline V gene. The CDR3 contains 12 residues. The CDR3 bases are TGCGCCAGCAGCTTTACAACAGATACGCAGTATTTT. It yields the protein CASSFTTDTQYF.

The DNA of the CDR3 is TGTGCCAGCCTTGGACAGGGTGACACTGAAGCTTTCTTT. Encoded protein: CASLGQGDTEAFF. The chain is built from TRBV6-6 and TRBJ1-1; 8 nucleotides align to TRBD1. The CDR3 has 13 amino acids. The germline gives CDR1 MNHNY, CDR2 SVGAGI (reference sequence). V shed 8 bases and J 3 bases; nucleotides not matched to a gene: 5.

This clone was seen just once. The chain links TRBV29-1 to TRBJ1-4; D perhaps matches TRBD1 (6 bases). The V end lost 4 bases, the J end lost 0 bases, and 12 bases lay between the germline ends. This CDR3 comprises 15 residues. Germline loops: CDR1 SQVTM, CDR2 ANQGSEA. CDR3 sequence: CSVGGLSATNEKLFF. Written as DNA, the CDR3 is TGCAGCGTTGGGGGGCTTAGCGCAACTAATGAAAAACTGTTTTTT.

The V gene is TRBV6-5, the J gene TRBJ2-7, with D maybe TRBD2 (5 bases). From germline, CDR1 is MNHEY and CDR2 SVGAGI. Deletions cut 6 bases from V and 4 bases from J, with 19 bases between. This CDR3 comprises 15 residues. Here the CDR3 reads CASRPTPGSQYEQYF. The CDR3, as DNA: TGTGCCAGCAGACCTACACCGGGGTCCCAGTACGAGCAGTACTTC.

The V and J genes are TRBV29-1 and TRBJ2-7, with 8 bases identical to TRBD2. CDR3 length equals 12 residues. The junction had 7 bases not matched to a gene; V was cut back by 6 bases and J by 6 bases. CDR1 is SQVTM and CDR2 is ANQGSEA in the germline V gene. CDR3 sequence: CSVGRAGGEQYF. The DNA for the CDR3 is TGCAGCGTAGGCCGCGCGGGGGGCGAGCAGTACTTC.

This chain joins TRBV19 and TRBJ2-1; TRBD2 agrees at 7 bases. Germline assignment: CDR1 LNHDA and CDR2 SQIVND (reference sequence). The CDR3 length is 17 residues. V lost 5 bases, J lost 0 bases, and 10 bases stayed unmatched. The CDR3 protein is CASSRSGGSGSYNEQFF. CDR3 sequence (DNA): TGTGCCAGTAGTCGGTCCGGGGGGAGCGGCTCCTACAATGAGCAGTTCTTC.

The chain uses TRBV10-3 and TRBJ1-1, with D hard to call. The CDR3 is 11 amino acids. The germline V gene encodes CDR1 ENHRY and CDR2 SYGVKD. The V end was cut by 1 base, the J end by 11 bases, with 8 bases between. The CDR3 DNA sequence: TGTGCCATCAGTGAGTATCTGGAGGCTTTCTTT. Translating it yields CAISEYLEAFF.